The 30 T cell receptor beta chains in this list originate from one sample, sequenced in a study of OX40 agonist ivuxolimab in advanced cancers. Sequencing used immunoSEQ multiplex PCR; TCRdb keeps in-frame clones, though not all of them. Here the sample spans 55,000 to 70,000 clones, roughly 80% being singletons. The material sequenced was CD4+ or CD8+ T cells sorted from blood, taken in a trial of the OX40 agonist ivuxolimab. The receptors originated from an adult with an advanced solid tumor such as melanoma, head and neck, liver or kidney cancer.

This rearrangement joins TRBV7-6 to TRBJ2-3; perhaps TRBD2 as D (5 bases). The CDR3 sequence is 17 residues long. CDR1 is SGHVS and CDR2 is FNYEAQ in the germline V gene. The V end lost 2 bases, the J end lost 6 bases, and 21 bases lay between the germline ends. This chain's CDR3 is CASSLSTTSIATDTQYF. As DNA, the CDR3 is TGTGCCAGCAGCTTATCTACGACCTCTATAGCGACCGATACGCAGTATTTT.

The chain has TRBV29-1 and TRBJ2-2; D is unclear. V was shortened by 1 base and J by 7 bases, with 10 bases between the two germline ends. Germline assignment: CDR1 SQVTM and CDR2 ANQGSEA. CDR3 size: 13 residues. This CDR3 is CSVEVPQSGELFF. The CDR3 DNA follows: TGCAGCGTTGAAGTCCCCCAGAGCGGGGAGCTGTTTTTT.

The CDR3 region is CATVTGTGGGEQFF. The CDR3 nucleotides are TGTGCCACCGTAACCGGGACAGGGGGCGGTGAGCAGTTCTTC. This chain links TRBV28 with TRBJ2-1, with 12 nucleotides matching TRBD1. The CDR3 contains 14 residues. J gave up 9 bases and V 10 bases, and 10 bases lay outside the gene matches. Germline loops: CDR1 MDHEN, CDR2 SYDVKM.

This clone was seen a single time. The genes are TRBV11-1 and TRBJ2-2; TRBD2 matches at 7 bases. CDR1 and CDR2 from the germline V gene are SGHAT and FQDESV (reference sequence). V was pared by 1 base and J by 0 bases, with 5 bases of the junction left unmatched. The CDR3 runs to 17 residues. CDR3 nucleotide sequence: TGTGCCAGCAGCTTAGAACGCGGGAGAGCGAACACCGGGGAGCTGTTTTTT. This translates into CASSLERGRANTGELFF.

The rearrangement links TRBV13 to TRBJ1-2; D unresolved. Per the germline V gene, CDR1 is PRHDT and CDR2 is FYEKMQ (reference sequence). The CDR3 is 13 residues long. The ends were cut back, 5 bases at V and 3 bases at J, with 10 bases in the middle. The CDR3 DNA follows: TGTGCCAGCAGCCCTAGACAAGACTATGGCTACACCTTC. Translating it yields CASSPRQDYGYTF. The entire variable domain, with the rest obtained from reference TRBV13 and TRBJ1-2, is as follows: AAGVIQSPRHLIKEKRETATLKCYPIPRHDTVYWYQQGPGQDPQFLISFYEKMQSDKGSIPDRFSAQQFSDYHSELNMSSLELGDSALYFCASSPRQDYGYTFGSGTRLTVV.

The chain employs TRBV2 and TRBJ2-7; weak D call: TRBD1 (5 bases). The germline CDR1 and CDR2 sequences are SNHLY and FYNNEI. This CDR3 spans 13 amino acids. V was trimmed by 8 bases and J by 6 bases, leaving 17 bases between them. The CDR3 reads CASLGRGLREQYF. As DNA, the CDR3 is TGTGCCAGCTTAGGAAGGGGTCTTCGCGAGCAGTACTTC.

The CDR3 nucleotides are TGTGCCAGCAGCTTAGTCTTGGACAGATACCCAGGCGGGTGCTACGAGCAGTACTTC. Amino acids: CASSLVLDRYPGGCYEQYF. The rearrangement uses TRBV11-2 and TRBJ2-7, with a possible D match to TRBD1 (6 bases). Trimming left V 1 base short and J 3 bases short, with 25 bases between. Germline lookup yields CDR1 SGHAT and CDR2 FQNNGV. This CDR3 has 19 amino acids.

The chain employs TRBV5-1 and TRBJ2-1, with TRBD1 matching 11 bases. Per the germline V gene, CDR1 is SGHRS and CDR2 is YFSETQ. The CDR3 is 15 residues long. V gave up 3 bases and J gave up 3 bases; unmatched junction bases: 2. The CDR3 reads CASSYGTGGYNEQFF. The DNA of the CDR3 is TGCGCCAGCAGCTACGGGACAGGGGGCTACAATGAGCAGTTCTTC.

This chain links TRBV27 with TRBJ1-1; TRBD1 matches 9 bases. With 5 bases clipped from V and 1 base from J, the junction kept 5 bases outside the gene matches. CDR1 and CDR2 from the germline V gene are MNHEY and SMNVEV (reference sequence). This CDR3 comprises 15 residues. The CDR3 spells CASSSYRGRNTEAFF. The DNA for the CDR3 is TGTGCCAGCAGTAGCTACAGGGGGCGGAACACTGAAGCTTTCTTT.

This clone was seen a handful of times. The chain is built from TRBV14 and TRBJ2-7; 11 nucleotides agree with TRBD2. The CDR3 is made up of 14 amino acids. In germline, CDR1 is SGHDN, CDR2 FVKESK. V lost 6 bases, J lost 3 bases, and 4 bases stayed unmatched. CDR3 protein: CASRLTSGSYEQYF. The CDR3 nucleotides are TGTGCCAGCAGGCTAACTAGCGGGAGCTACGAGCAGTACTTC.

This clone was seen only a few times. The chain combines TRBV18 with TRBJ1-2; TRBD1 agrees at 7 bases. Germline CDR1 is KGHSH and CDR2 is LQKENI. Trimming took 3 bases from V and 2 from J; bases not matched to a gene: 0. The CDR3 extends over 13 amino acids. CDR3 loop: CASSPGQNYGYTF. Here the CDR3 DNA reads TGTGCCAGCTCACCGGGACAGAACTATGGCTACACCTTC.

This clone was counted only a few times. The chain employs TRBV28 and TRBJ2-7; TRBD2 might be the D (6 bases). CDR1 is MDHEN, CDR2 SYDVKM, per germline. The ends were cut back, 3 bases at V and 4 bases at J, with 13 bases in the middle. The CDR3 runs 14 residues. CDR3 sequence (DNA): TGTGCCAGCAGTTTGGGGCGGGATTGGTACGAGCAGTACTTC. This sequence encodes CASSLGRDWYEQYF.

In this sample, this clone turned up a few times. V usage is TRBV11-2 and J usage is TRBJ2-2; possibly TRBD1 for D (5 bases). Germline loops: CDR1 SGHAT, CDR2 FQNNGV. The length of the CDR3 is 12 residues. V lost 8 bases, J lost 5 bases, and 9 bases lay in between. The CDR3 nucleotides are TGTGCCAGCGAAGGGGTTACCGGGGAGCTGTTTTTT. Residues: CASEGVTGELFF.

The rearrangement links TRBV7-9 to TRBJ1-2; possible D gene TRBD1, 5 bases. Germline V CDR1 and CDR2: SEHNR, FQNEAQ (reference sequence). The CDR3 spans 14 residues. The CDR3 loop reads CAIGEGRESYGYTF. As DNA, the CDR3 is TGTGCAATCGGGGAGGGGAGAGAGTCCTATGGCTACACCTTC.

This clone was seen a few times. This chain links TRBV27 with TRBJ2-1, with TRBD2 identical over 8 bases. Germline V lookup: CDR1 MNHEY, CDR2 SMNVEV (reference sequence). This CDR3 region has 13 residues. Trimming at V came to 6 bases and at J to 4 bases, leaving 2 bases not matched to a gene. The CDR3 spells CASRASGYNEQFF. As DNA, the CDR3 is TGTGCCAGCAGGGCTAGCGGGTACAATGAGCAGTTCTTC.

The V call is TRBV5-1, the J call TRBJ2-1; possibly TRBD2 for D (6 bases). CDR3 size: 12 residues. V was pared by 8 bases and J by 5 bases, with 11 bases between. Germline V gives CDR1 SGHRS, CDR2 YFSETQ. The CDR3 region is CASLGTHNEQFF. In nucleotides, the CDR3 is TGCGCCAGTCTCGGGACTCACAATGAGCAGTTCTTC. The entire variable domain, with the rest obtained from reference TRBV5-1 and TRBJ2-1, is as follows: KAGVTQTPRYLIKTRGQQVTLSCSPISGHRSVSWYQQTPGQGLQFLFEYFSETQRNKGNFPGRFSGRQFSNSRSEMNVSTLELGDSALYLCASLGTHNEQFFGPGTRLTVL.

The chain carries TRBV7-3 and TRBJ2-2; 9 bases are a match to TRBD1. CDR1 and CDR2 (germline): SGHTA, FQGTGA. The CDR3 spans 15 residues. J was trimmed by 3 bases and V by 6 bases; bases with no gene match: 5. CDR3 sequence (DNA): TGTGCCAGCAGATCAACAGGGGGCGACACCGGGGAGCTGTTTTTT. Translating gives CASRSTGGDTGELFF.

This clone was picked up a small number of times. The CDR3, as DNA: TGTGCCAGCGTCGGGACCAGGATCTACGAGCAGTACTTC. Residues: CASVGTRIYEQYF. This rearrangement joins TRBV6-1 to TRBJ2-7; D might be TRBD1 or TRBD2, each matching 5 bases. The germline V gene has CDR1 MNHNS and CDR2 SASEGT. Trimming cost V 8 bases and J 3 bases, with 14 bases left between them. This CDR3 spans 13 amino acids.

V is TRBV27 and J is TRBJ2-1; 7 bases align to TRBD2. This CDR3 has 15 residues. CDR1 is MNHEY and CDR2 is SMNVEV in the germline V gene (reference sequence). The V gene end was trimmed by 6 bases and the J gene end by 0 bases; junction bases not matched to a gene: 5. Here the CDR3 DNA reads TGTGCCAGCAGATTGGGGGGGAGCTCCTACAATGAGCAGTTCTTC. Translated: CASRLGGSSYNEQFF.

CDR3 amino acids: CASSPTDPGQGNEQFF. CDR3 DNA sequence: TGTGCCAGCTCCCCGACCGATCCCGGACAGGGGAATGAGCAGTTCTTC. V usage is TRBV18 and J usage is TRBJ2-1; 9 bases fit TRBD1. From germline, CDR1 is KGHSH and CDR2 LQKENI. This CDR3 has 16 residues. V dropped 6 bases and J dropped 7; count of bases not matched to a gene: 13.

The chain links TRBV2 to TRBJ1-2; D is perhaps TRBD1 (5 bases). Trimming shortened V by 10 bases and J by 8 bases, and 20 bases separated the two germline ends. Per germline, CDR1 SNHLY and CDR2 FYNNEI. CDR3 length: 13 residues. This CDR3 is CATSRDGLGGYTF. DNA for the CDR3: TGTGCCACCTCCCGGGACGGACTTGGGGGCTACACCTTC.

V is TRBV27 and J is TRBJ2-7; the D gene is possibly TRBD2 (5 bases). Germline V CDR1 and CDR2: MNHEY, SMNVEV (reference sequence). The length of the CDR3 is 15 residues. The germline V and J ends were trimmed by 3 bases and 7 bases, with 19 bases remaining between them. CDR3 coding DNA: TGTGCCAGCAGTTTGAATGAACTCCTCACGGGGGAGCAGTACTTC. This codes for CASSLNELLTGEQYF.

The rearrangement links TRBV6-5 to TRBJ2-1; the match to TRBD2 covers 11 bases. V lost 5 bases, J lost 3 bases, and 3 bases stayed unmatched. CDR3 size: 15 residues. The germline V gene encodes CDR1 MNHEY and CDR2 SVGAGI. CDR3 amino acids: CASSATSGSYNEQFF. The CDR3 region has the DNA TGTGCCAGCAGTGCTACTAGCGGGAGCTACAATGAGCAGTTCTTC.

This chain's CDR3 is CASSFKTGGWIYEQYF. The DNA of the CDR3 is TGTGCCAGCAGTTTTAAGACGGGGGGGTGGATCTACGAGCAGTACTTC. This chain joins TRBV6-5 and TRBJ2-7, with 8 bases fitting TRBD2. There are 16 residues in the CDR3. The germline CDR1 and CDR2 sequences are MNHEY and SVGAGI. With V trimmed by 4 bases and J by 3 bases, 11 bases remained unmatched.

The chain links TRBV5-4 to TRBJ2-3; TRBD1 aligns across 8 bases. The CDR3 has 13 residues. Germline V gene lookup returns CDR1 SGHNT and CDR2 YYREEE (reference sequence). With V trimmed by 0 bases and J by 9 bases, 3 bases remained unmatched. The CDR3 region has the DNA TGTGCCAGCAGCTTGGAACCAGGGGGCACGCAGTATTTT. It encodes CASSLEPGGTQYF.

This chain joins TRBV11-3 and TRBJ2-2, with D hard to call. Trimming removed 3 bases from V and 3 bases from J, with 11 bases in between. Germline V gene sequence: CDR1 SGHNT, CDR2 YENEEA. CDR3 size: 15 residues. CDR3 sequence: CASSLRSDYTGELFF. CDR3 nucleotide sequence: TGTGCCAGCAGCTTGAGGAGTGACTACACCGGGGAGCTGTTTTTT.

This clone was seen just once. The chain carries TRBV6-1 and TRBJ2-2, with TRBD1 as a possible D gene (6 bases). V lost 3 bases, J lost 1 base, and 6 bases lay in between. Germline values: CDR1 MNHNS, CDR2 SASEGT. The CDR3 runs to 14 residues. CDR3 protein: CASSEDRNTGELFF. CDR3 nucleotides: TGTGCCAGCAGTGAGGACAGGAACACCGGGGAGCTGTTTTTT.

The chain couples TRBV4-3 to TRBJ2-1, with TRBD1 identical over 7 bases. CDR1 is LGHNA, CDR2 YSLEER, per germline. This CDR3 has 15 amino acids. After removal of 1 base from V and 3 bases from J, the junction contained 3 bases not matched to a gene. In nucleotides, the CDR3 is TGCGCCAGCAGCCAAGTTAGGACAGGCTACAATGAGCAGTTCTTC. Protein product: CASSQVRTGYNEQFF.

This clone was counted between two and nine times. Here the CDR3 reads CATSRVQGAEVNTEAFF. The CDR3 DNA sequence: TGTGCCACCAGCAGAGTACAGGGGGCCGAGGTGAACACTGAAGCTTTCTTT. The chain recombines TRBV15 with TRBJ1-1, with TRBD1 matching 9 bases. This CDR3 has 17 residues. Germline CDR1 LNHNV, CDR2 YYDKDF (reference sequence). J was trimmed by 0 bases and V by 1 base; bases with no gene match: 6.

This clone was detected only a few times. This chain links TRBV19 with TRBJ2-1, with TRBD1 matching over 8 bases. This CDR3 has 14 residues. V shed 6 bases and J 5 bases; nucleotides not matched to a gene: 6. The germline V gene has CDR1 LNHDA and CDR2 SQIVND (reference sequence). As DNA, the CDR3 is TGTGCCAGTAGAAAAGGACAGGGTCACAATGAGCAGTTCTTC. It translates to CASRKGQGHNEQFF.